A selection of T cell receptor beta chains follows, all from one sample in a study of cytomegalovirus exposure and HLA in healthy donors. Produced via immunoSEQ multiplex PCR; TCRdb's table is partial and in-frame only. The sample gives 99,000 or so clones, 76% of which show up once; approximately 8% is in the top ten. The sample was PBMCs. The receptors were sampled from a man aged 35-49 years in good health and CMV-seropositive. The CDR3 runs from the conserved cysteine through the conserved F or W. Each record gives: V gene, D gene, J gene, clone size, CDR3 DNA, CDR3 protein. The D gene is left open where the match is weak. Size is omitted from some rows. Given values are once, few, many or a class for expanded clones.

TRBV5-6	TRBD2	TRBJ2-2	-	TGTGCCAGCAGCCCACTAGCGGCCCAAGGCGGGGAGCTGTTTTTT	CASSPLAAQGGELFF
TRBV19	-	TRBJ1-5	once	TGTGCCAGTAGTCCGAGGGACTCGAGTCAGCCCCAGCATTTT	CASSPRDSSQPQHF
TRBV7-3	TRBD1	TRBJ2-2	few	TGTGCCAGCAGCTCATATAGACAGGGCGCGGGGGAGCTGTTTTTT	CASSSYRQGAGELFF
TRBV7-3	-	TRBJ2-1	-	TGTGCCAGCAGCTTCCACGGGGGAGCGGCCGGGGATGAGCAGTTCTTC	CASSFHGGAAGDEQFF
TRBV15	TRBD1	TRBJ1-4	-	TGTGCCACCAGCGGCCAGAGACAGGGGAGTAGTAAGGGCGGTGAAAAACTGTTTTTT	CATSGQRQGSSKGGEKLFF
TRBV2	TRBD1	TRBJ2-5	few	TGTGCCAGCAGGACAGGGAAGACCCAGTACTTC	CASRTGKTQYF
TRBV6-5	TRBD2	TRBJ2-7	-	TGTGCCAGCAGTTACTCACGGGAGGGGTACGAGCAGTACTTC	CASSYSREGYEQYF
TRBV5-4	TRBD2	TRBJ2-7	-	TGTGCCAGCAGCTTGGGACTAGCGGGACGCTCCTACGAGCAGTACTTC	CASSLGLAGRSYEQYF
TRBV7-8	-	TRBJ2-6	-	TGTGCCAGCAGCTTCGGACGGGGTTACTCTGGGGCCAACGTCCTGACTTTC	CASSFGRGYSGANVLTF
TRBV2	-	TRBJ1-5	-	TGTGCCAGCAGTCAGAGTCAAGGGACATTTAGCAATCAGCCCCAGCATTTT	CASSQSQGTFSNQPQHF
TRBV2	-	TRBJ2-5	-	TGTGCCAGCAGTGATGTCTATGGTGAGACCCAGTACTTC	CASSDVYGETQYF
TRBV14	TRBD1	TRBJ1-2	few	TGTGCCAGCAGCAGCAGGGGGCCGGGCTATGGCTACACCTTC	CASSSRGPGYGYTF
TRBV27	TRBD1	TRBJ1-6	-	TGTGCCAGCTCCGACGGATGGACAGGGCCCTATAATTCACCCCTCCACTTT	CASSDGWTGPYNSPLHF
TRBV28	-	TRBJ2-1	-	TGTGCCAGCAAAAGGGGCGGGGACAATGAGCAGTTCTTC	CASKRGGDNEQFF
TRBV7-2	TRBD2	TRBJ2-3	-	TGTGCCAGCAGCGACCCCACGACTAGCGGGGGGGCAATCACAGATACGCAGTATTTT	CASSDPTTSGGAITDTQYF
TRBV7-9	TRBD1	TRBJ1-5	few	TGTGCCAGCAGCTTAGCGGCAGGGGGGATCCATCAGCCCCAGCATTTT	CASSLAAGGIHQPQHF
TRBV28	-	TRBJ2-7	-	TGTGCCAGCAATCCCCTAGCGTCCTCCTACGAGCAGTACTTC	CASNPLASSYEQYF
TRBV28	-	TRBJ2-7	-	TGTGCCAGCGGAGTGTCGCAGGGGTCCTACGAGCAGTACTTC	CASGVSQGSYEQYF
TRBV21-1	-	TRBJ2-1	-	TGTGCCAGCAGCACAAACACTCACCCTAGACAGTACAATGAGCAGTTCTTC	CASSTNTHPRQYNEQFF
TRBV7-6	-	TRBJ2-7	-	TGTGCCAGCAGCTTAGACAGGGTAGCCGAGCAGTACTTC	CASSLDRVAEQYF
TRBV7-3	TRBD1	TRBJ2-7	-	TGTGCCAGCAGCTTTGGGACAGGGGTTTACGAGCAGTACTTC	CASSFGTGVYEQYF
TRBV5-1	-	TRBJ2-6	-	TGCGCCAGCAGCCTCTCTGGGGCCAACGGCCTGACTTTC	CASSLSGANGLTF
TRBV11-3	-	TRBJ2-4	few	TGTGCCAGCAGCCAAGGCGGGGATAAAAACATTCAGTACTTC	CASSQGGDKNIQYF
TRBV11-1	-	TRBJ1-6	-	TGTGCCAGCAGCTTTGGTCGGGGTTCACCCCTCCACTTT	CASSFGRGSPLHF
TRBV28	TRBD1	TRBJ2-3	-	TGTGCCAGCAGTTTGGGGGCAGGGGGTTCCCGGGGCACAGATACGCAGTATTTT	CASSLGAGGSRGTDTQYF
TRBV28	TRBD1	TRBJ1-4	once	TGTGCCAGCAGTTTAGAACAGGGGAAAGGAAAACTGTTTTTT	CASSLEQGKGKLFF
TRBV6-5	-	TRBJ2-7	-	TGTGCCAGTTCCGGGACAAGCTACGAGCAGTACTTC	CASSGTSYEQYF
TRBV4-2	TRBD1	TRBJ1-4	once	TGTGCCAGCAGCCAAGCCAGGGGGATTCGTGAAAAACTGTTTTTT	CASSQARGIREKLFF
TRBV5-8	-	TRBJ2-1	-	TGTGCCAGCAGCTTGGAGGTCGGGGTAGGTCCGTTCTTC	CASSLEVGVGPFF
TRBV28	TRBD2	TRBJ2-1	-	TGTGCCAGCAGGTCCCGGACTAGCGGGGGTTACAATGAGCAGTTCTTC	CASRSRTSGGYNEQFF
TRBV6-1	TRBD2	TRBJ2-2	-	TGTGCCAGCAGTGAAGGGATGACTAGCGGCATCACCGGGGAGCTGTTTTTT	CASSEGMTSGITGELFF
TRBV7-3	TRBD1	TRBJ1-1	-	TGTGCCAGCAGCTTACTTGGGCAGGGGGCCACTGAAGCTTTCTTT	CASSLLGQGATEAFF
TRBV5-1	TRBD2	TRBJ2-1	-	TGCGCCAGCAGCTTGTTACCACTAGCGGGGAACAATGAGCAGTTCTTC	CASSLLPLAGNNEQFF
TRBV15	TRBD1	TRBJ1-2	once	TGTGCCACCAGCAGATCTGCGGGACAGAAGTTCTATGGCTACACCTTC	CATSRSAGQKFYGYTF
TRBV7-9	TRBD2	TRBJ2-2	-	TGTTCCAGCAGCTCCAGCGGGAGCTTGGGTGTAGGGGAGCTGTTTTTT	CSSSSSGSLGVGELFF
TRBV2	-	TRBJ1-3	-	TGTGCCAGCAGTGAAAGCCACGCAGGGGGAAACACCATATATTTT	CASSESHAGGNTIYF
TRBV27	TRBD1	TRBJ1-6	-	TGTGCCAGCAGGTGGGGGGACAGGACACCCCTCCACTTT	CASRWGDRTPLHF
TRBV7-9	-	TRBJ1-2	-	TGTGCCAGCAGCTTAGGGTCCCCAGGGGACAACTATGGCTACACCTTC	CASSLGSPGDNYGYTF
TRBV6-6	TRBD1	TRBJ1-6	-	TGTGCCAGCCGACAGGGCGGGAATTCACCCCTCCACTTT	CASRQGGNSPLHF
TRBV18	-	TRBJ1-1	-	TGTGCCAGCTCTGCGGGGTTTTCTGGCACTGAAGCTTTCTTT	CASSAGFSGTEAFF
TRBV5-1	-	TRBJ2-2	-	TGCGCCAGCAGCTTGGAGGGGGCCGGGGAGCTGTTTTTT	CASSLEGAGELFF
TRBV2	-	TRBJ2-5	-	TGTGCCAGCAGCAGACAGCAAGAGACCCAGTACTTC	CASSRQQETQYF
TRBV7-9	-	TRBJ1-3	-	TGTGCCAGCAGCGCGGGATTCAAGGACACCATATATTTT	CASSAGFKDTIYF
TRBV7-2	TRBD2	TRBJ2-5	-	TGTGCCAGCAGCAGGACTAGCGGGCCACAAGAGACCCAGTACTTC	CASSRTSGPQETQYF
TRBV2	TRBD1	TRBJ2-7	-	TGTGCCAGCAGCACAGGGGGCGTGAGCTCCTACGAGCAGTACTTC	CASSTGGVSSYEQYF
TRBV16	-	TRBJ1-5	-	TGTGCCAGCAGCCAGACCCCCACGTCAGGGTTCGGTCAGCCCCAGCATTTT	CASSQTPTSGFGQPQHF
TRBV2	-	TRBJ2-3	-	TGTGCCAGCAGTTTAGGCGGAACCAGCACAGATACGCAGTATTTT	CASSLGGTSTDTQYF
TRBV7-9	TRBD1	TRBJ2-5	-	TGTGCCAGCAGCGGGACAGGACTGGGGACCCAGTACTTC	CASSGTGLGTQYF
TRBV5-4	-	TRBJ2-6	-	TGTGCCAGCAGCTTGGAGTCGGGCAGGGGGGCCAACGGCCTGACTTTC	CASSLESGRGANGLTF
TRBV7-8	-	TRBJ1-5	-	TGTGCCAGCAGCTTATACGGTAGCAATCAGCCCCAGCATTTT	CASSLYGSNQPQHF
TRBV11-3	TRBD2	TRBJ2-7	once	TGTGCCAGCAGCTTAACATTACTAGCGGGCGGTATTACCTACGAGCAGTACTTC	CASSLTLLAGGITYEQYF
TRBV4-3	-	TRBJ1-1	-	TGCGCCAGCAGCCAAGATCCGGGTCTGCAAGCTTTCTTT	CASSQDPGLQAFF
TRBV4-3	-	TRBJ1-1	-	TGCGCCAGCAGCGAAACAATGGGGGCGGCGAACACTGAAGCTTTCTTT	CASSETMGAANTEAFF
TRBV5-3	TRBD1	TRBJ2-3	-	TGTGCCAGAAGCTTGGCCGACAGGGTAATTTGCACAGATACGCAGTATTTT	CARSLADRVICTDTQYF
TRBV6-1	-	TRBJ1-2	-	TGTGCCAGCAGTGATAGGGGGGGCGATTCCACCTTC	CASSDRGGDSTF